The 18 T cell receptor beta chains given below trace back to one sample, sequenced in a study of blood T cell repertoires in COVID-19 (dated by TCRdb to the early 2020s). Library method: the immunoSEQ multiplex PCR assay. This immuneACCESS table, as held by TCRdb, lists in-frame sequences with V and J called but not all clones. Of the missing ones, under half trace to an unresolved V gene in checked studies; the others have no known cause. The sample table records about 74,000 clones; just over 85% of these occur just once. The ten largest clonotypes hold roughly 1.9% of the sample. Source material: peripheral blood. The origin of the receptors is a woman older than 75 with active or convalescent COVID-19.

V and J are TRBV6-5 and TRBJ2-7, with TRBD2 matching 8 bases. Germline-derived CDR1 and CDR2 are MNHEY and SVGAGI. The CDR3 spans 15 residues. With V trimmed by 2 bases and J by 4 bases, 7 bases remained unmatched. CDR3 DNA sequence: TGTGCCAGCAGTTACCGGTCGGGAGGGCCTTACGAGCAGTACTTC. This gives the protein CASSYRSGGPYEQYF.

This clone was detected once. V usage is TRBV7-9 and J usage is TRBJ2-7; 9 bases map to TRBD1. Unmatched junction bases numbered 9, after V lost 7 bases and J lost 8 bases. CDR3 size: 13 residues. CDR1 and CDR2 (germline): SEHNR, FQNEAQ (reference sequence). CDR3 in amino acids: CASISGQGFKQYF. The CDR3 nucleotides are TGTGCCAGCATTTCGGGACAGGGATTTAAGCAGTACTTC.

This chain connects TRBV5-1 to TRBJ2-5; 8 bases map to TRBD2. This CDR3 is built from 15 residues. Trimming took 7 bases from V and 2 from J; bases not matched to a gene: 10. Germline V CDR1 and CDR2: SGHRS, YFSETQ. CDR3 sequence: CASGEIAGRQETQYF. CDR3 DNA: TGCGCCAGCGGGGAAATAGCGGGGAGGCAAGAGACCCAGTACTTC.

This clone is a singleton in its sample. The V gene is TRBV2, the J gene TRBJ2-3; TRBD1 matches 7 bases. Per germline, CDR1 SNHLY and CDR2 FYNNEI. This CDR3 has 15 amino acids. V lost 8 bases and J lost 2; bases outside the gene matches: 10. CDR3: CASGEIQGNTDTQYF. CDR3 bases: TGTGCCAGCGGAGAGATACAGGGGAACACAGATACGCAGTATTTT. Based on the CDR3 plus reference TRBV2 and TRBJ2-3, the full variable domain is EPEVTQTPSHQVTQMGQEVILRCVPISNHLYFYWYRQILGQKVEFLVSFYNNEISEKSEIFDDQFSVERPDGSNFTLKIRSTKLEDSAMYFCASGEIQGNTDTQYFGPGTRLTVL.

The chain uses TRBV2 and TRBJ2-5; 8 nucleotides align to TRBD2. V shed 2 bases and J 7 bases; nucleotides not matched to a gene: 6. The CDR3 is 14 amino acids. Germline V gene lookup returns CDR1 SNHLY and CDR2 FYNNEI. The DNA for the CDR3 is TGTGCCAGCAGTGAACTGGGACTAGTCGGGACCCAGTACTTC. Protein sequence: CASSELGLVGTQYF.

This chain uses TRBV7-2 with TRBJ2-7; D might be TRBD2 (6 bases). This CDR3 contains 14 residues. The germline CDR1 and CDR2 sequences are SGHTA and FQGNSA. V was pared by 5 bases and J by 4 bases, with 15 bases between. In DNA form, the CDR3 reads TGTGCCAGCAGCCGCCGGGACTGGGAATACGAGCAGTACTTC. Translating gives CASSRRDWEYEQYF.

The chain combines TRBV5-1 with TRBJ2-7; maybe TRBD1 (6 bases). Germline V lookup: CDR1 SGHRS, CDR2 YFSETQ. The V end was cut by 3 bases, the J end by 2 bases, with 15 bases between. This CDR3 spans 15 amino acids. CDR3 residues: CASSSQGGGPYEQYF. CDR3 in DNA: TGCGCCAGCAGCTCACAGGGTGGGGGTCCCTACGAGCAGTACTTC.

As DNA, the CDR3 is TGCGCCAGCAGCAGGGGACTAGCGGGAGGGCCGGGAGATACGCAGTATTTT. Its translation: CASSRGLAGGPGDTQYF. The V call is TRBV5-1, the J call TRBJ2-3; TRBD2 matches at 16 bases. Germline CDR1 reads SGHRS; CDR2 reads YFSETQ. CDR3 length: 17 residues. Unmatched junction bases numbered 7, after V lost 4 bases and J lost 5 bases. Together with reference TRBV5-1 and TRBJ2-3, the CDR3 gives the full variable domain: KAGVTQTPRYLIKTRGQQVTLSCSPISGHRSVSWYQQTPGQGLQFLFEYFSETQRNKGNFPGRFSGRQFSNSRSEMNVSTLELGDSALYLCASSRGLAGGPGDTQYFGPGTRLTVL.

J is TRBJ1-6 and V is TRBV7-6; 7 nucleotides line up with TRBD1. The ends lost 3 bases at V and 0 bases at J; junction bases unmatched: 8. In germline, CDR1 is SGHVS, CDR2 FNYEAQ. The CDR3 spans 18 residues. CDR3 sequence (DNA): TGTGCCAGCAGCTTCCGGAGGGGGGACAGCTCCTATAATTCACCCCTCCACTTT. Translating gives CASSFRRGDSSYNSPLHF.

The V and J genes are TRBV4-3 and TRBJ1-6; 9 bases agree with TRBD1. Germline loops: CDR1 LGHNA, CDR2 YSLEER. V shed 1 base and J 8 bases; nucleotides not matched to a gene: 12. This CDR3 spans 18 amino acids. CDR3 residues: CASSQAVGDRGFYSPLHF. The DNA for the CDR3 is TGCGCCAGCAGCCAAGCCGTGGGAGACAGGGGGTTTTATTCACCCCTCCACTTT.

This clone has just one count. The gene calls are TRBV6-6 and TRBJ2-1, with 9 nucleotides matching TRBD2. V trimming: 6 bases; J trimming: 10 bases; junction bases outside the gene matches: 13. Germline V gene sequence: CDR1 MNHNY, CDR2 SVGAGI (reference sequence). The CDR3 is made up of 15 amino acids. For the CDR3, the DNA is TGTGCCAGCAGCCATAGCGGGGGCCTCGGGAGGGAGCAGTTCTTC. Its protein product is CASSHSGGLGREQFF.

V and J are TRBV7-9 and TRBJ2-7; 12 bases are shared with TRBD2. CDR3 size: 16 residues. Trimming removed 5 bases from V and 0 bases from J; junction bases left unmatched: 5. Per the germline V gene, CDR1 is SEHNR and CDR2 is FQNEAQ (reference sequence). CDR3 DNA: TGTGCCAGCAGCGCGACTAGCGGGGGCGGCTCCTACGAGCAGTACTTC. Its protein product is CASSATSGGGSYEQYF.

The chain links TRBV4-3 to TRBJ1-3; D gene ambiguous. The CDR3 is 16 residues long. Germline CDR1 LGHNA, CDR2 YSLEER. V was shortened by 0 bases and J by 4 bases, with 13 bases between the two germline ends. The CDR3 nucleotides read TGCGCCAGCAGCCAAGAGTACCTAGAGCCCGGAAACACCATATATTTT. It translates to CASSQEYLEPGNTIYF.

The chain is built from TRBV29-1 and TRBJ1-1; 10 bases line up with TRBD1. This CDR3 spans 12 amino acids. V lost 7 bases to trimming and J lost 5 bases; unmatched junction nucleotides: 4. Germline V lookup: CDR1 SQVTM, CDR2 ANQGSEA. The CDR3 DNA reads as TGCAGCGGGGGGACAGGGGTTACTGAAGCTTTCTTT. This sequence encodes CSGGTGVTEAFF.

V gene TRBV7-8 combines with J gene TRBJ2-3; 11 nucleotides agree with TRBD2. V lost 0 bases, J lost 1 base, and 0 bases stayed unmatched. CDR1 is SGHVS and CDR2 is FQNEAQ in the germline V gene. The CDR3 sequence is 16 residues long. Written as DNA, the CDR3 is TGTGCCAGCAGCTTAGCACTAGCGGGGGGCACAGATACGCAGTATTTT. Its translation: CASSLALAGGTDTQYF.

The V gene is TRBV4-1, the J gene TRBJ2-6, with TRBD1 matching 11 bases. The junction had 3 bases not matched to a gene; V was cut back by 1 base and J by 10 bases. Germline V CDR1 and CDR2: MGHRA, YSYEKL. This CDR3 comprises 15 residues. In DNA form, the CDR3 reads TGCGCCAGCAGCCAAGGGGACAGGGGGTTTAACGTCCTGACTTTC. This gives the protein CASSQGDRGFNVLTF.

For the CDR3, the DNA is TGTGCCAGCAGCCAGGTGGGACTAGCGGGAGCAGATACGCAGTATTTT. It codes for CASSQVGLAGADTQYF. The chain combines TRBV3-1 (or the pseudogene TRBV3-2) with TRBJ2-3; 14 bases are a match to TRBD2. Germline V gene lookup returns CDR1 LGHDT and CDR2 YNNKEL (reference sequence). The CDR3 totals 16 residues. J was trimmed by 4 bases and V by 3 bases; bases with no gene match: 3.

This clone has only one observation. This chain links TRBV4-3 with TRBJ1-2; tentative D call: TRBD1 (6 bases). Trimming pared 2 bases from V and 0 bases from J, leaving 19 bases between. Germline loops: CDR1 LGHNA, CDR2 YSLEER. This CDR3 is 18 amino acids long. The CDR3 DNA follows: TGCGCCAGCAGCCAAAGGGCCTATGGGGACACCTCTAACTATGGCTACACCTTC. This gives the protein CASSQRAYGDTSNYGYTF.